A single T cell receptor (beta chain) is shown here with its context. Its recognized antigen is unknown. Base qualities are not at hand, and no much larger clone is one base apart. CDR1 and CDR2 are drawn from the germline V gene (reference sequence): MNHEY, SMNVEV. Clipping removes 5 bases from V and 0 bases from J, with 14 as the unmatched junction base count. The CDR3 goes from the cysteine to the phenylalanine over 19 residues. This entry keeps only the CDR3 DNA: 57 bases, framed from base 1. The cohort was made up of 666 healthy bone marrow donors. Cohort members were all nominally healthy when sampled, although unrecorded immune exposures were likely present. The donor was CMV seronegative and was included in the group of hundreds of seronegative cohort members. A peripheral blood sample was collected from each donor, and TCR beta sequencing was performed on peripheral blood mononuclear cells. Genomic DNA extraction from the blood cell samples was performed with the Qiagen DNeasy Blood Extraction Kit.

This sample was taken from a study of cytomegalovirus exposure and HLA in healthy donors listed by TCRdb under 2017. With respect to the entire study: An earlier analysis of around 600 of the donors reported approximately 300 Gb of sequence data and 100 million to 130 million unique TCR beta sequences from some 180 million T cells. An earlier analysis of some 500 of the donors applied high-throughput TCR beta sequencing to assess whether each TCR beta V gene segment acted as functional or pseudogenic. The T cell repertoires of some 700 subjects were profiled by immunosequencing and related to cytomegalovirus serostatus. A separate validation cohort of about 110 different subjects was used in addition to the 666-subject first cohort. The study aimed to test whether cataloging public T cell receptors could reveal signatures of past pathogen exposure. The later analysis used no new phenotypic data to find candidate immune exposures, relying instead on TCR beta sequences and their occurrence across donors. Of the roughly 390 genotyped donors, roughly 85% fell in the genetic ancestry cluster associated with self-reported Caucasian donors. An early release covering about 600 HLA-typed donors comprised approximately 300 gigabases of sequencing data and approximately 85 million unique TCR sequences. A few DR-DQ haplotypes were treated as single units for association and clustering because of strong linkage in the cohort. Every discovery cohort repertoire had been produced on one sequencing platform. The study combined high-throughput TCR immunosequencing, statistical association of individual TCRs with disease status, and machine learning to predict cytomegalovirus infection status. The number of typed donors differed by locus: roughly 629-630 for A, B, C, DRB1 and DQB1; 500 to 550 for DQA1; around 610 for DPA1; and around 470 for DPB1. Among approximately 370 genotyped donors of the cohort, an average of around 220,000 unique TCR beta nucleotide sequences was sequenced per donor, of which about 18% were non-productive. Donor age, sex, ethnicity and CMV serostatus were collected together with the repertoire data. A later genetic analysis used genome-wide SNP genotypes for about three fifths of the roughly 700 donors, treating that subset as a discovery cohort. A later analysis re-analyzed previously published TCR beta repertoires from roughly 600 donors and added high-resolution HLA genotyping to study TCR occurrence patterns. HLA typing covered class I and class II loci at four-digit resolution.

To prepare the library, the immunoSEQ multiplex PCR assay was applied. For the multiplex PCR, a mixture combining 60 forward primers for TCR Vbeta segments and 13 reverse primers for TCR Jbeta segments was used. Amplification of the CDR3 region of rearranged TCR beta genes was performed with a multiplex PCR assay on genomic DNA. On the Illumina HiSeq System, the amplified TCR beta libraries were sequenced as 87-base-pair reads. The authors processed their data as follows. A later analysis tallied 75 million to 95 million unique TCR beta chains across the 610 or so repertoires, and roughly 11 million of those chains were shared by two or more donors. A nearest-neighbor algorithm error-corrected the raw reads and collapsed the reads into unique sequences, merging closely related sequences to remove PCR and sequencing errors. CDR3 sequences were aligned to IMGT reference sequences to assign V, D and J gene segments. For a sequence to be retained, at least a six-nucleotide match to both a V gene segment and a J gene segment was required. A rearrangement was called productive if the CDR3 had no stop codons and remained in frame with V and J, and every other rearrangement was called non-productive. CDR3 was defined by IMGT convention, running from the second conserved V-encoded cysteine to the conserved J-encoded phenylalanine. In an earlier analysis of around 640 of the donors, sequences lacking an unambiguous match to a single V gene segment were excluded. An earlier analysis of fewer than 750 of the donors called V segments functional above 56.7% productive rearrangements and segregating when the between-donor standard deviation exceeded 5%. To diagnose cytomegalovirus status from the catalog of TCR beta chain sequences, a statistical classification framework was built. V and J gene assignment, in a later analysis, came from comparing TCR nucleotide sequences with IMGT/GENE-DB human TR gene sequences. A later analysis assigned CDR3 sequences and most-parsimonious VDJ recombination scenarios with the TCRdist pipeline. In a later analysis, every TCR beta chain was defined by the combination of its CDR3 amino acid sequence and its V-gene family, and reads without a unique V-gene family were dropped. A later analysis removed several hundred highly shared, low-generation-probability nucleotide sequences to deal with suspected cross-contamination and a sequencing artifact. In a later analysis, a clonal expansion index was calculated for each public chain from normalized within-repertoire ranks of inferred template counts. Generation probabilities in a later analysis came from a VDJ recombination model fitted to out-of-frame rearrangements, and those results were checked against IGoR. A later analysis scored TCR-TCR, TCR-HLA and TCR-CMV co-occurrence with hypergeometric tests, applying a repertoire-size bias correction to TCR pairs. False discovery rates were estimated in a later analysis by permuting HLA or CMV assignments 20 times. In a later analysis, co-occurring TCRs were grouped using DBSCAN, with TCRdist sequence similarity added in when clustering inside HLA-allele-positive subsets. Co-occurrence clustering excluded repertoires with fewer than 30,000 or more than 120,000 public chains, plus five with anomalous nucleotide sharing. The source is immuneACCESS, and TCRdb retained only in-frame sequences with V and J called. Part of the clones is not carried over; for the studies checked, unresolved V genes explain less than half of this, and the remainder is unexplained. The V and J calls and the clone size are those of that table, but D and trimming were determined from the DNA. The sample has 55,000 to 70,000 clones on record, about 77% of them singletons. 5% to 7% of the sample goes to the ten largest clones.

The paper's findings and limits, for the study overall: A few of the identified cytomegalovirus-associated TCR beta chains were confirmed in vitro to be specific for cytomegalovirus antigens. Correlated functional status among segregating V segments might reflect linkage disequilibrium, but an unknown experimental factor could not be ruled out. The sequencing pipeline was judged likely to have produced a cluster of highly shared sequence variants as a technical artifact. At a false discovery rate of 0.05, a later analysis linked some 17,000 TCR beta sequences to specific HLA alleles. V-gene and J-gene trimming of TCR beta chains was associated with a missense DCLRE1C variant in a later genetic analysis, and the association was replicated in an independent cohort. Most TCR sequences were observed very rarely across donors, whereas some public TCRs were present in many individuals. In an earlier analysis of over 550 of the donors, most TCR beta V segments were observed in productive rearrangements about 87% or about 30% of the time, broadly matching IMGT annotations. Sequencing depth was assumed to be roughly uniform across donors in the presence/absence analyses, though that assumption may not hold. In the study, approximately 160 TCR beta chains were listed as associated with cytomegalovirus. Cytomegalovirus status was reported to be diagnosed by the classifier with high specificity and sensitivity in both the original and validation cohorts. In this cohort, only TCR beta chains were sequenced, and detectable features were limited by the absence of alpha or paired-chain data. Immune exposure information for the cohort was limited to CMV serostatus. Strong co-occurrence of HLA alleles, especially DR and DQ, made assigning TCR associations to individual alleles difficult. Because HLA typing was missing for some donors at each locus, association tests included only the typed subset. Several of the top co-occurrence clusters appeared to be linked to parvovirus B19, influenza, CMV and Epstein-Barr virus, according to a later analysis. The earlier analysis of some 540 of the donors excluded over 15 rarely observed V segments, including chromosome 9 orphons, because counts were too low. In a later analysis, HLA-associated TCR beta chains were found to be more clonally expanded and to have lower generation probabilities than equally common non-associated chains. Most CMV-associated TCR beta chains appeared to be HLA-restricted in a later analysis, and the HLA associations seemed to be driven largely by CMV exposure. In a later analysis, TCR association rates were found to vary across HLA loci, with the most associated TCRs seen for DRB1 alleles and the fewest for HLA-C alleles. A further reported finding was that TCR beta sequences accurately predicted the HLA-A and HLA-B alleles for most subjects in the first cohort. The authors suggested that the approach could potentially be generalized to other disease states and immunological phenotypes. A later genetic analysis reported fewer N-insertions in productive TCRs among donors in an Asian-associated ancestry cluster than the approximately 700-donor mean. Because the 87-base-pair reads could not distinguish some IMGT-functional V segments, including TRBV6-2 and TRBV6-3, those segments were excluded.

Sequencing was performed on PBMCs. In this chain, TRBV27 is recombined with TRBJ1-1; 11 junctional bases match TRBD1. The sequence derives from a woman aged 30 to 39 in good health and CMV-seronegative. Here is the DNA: TGTGCCAGCAGTATTAAGGGACAGGGGGGTAATCGAATGAACACTGAAGCTTTCTTT. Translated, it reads CASSIKGQGGNRMNTEAFF.